A selection of T cell receptor beta chains follows, all from one sample in a study of blood T cell repertoires in COVID-19. Clones were read by immunoSEQ multiplex PCR, and TCRdb kept only the in-frame ones, dropping some. The table includes over 95,000 clones, roughly 85% detected once. The sample consisted of peripheral blood. The receptor source for this set is a woman in her sixties or seventies with COVID-19, enrolled during active disease. The CDR3 runs from the conserved cysteine through the conserved F or W. Fields, in order: J gene, V gene, D gene, clone size, CDR3 DNA, CDR3 protein. D genes are given only for firm matches. A row's size may be missing; if present it is once, few, many or a size class.

TRBJ2-3,TRBV18,NA,NA,TGTGCCAGCTCACCACCCGCAGGCACAGATACGCAGTATTTT,CASSPPAGTDTQYF
TRBJ1-1,TRBV18,TRBD1,NA,TGTGCCAGCTCACCACCAGCCGGGACAGGGGGAAACACTGAAGCTTTCTTT,CASSPPAGTGGNTEAFF
TRBJ2-7,TRBV19,NA,once,TGTGCCAGTAGTATATTACAGGGAGAGGCCTACGAGCAGTACTTC,CASSILQGEAYEQYF
TRBJ1-1,TRBV28,NA,NA,TGTGCCAGCAGTTTATCCTCACAGGGACCTGTTACTGAAGCTTTCTTT,CASSLSSQGPVTEAFF
TRBJ1-3,TRBV7-9,TRBD1,NA,TGTGCCAGCAGCTTGACAGGGGCGGTGGGAAACACCATATATTTT,CASSLTGAVGNTIYF
TRBJ1-6,TRBV4-3,TRBD1,NA,TGCGCCAGCAGCCAAGAACCCCCCGGGACAGGGAGGTCACCCCTCCACTTT,CASSQEPPGTGRSPLHF
TRBJ2-5,TRBV2,TRBD2,once,TGTGCCAGCAAGGCTAGCGGGGGGGCCGGGGAAGAGACCCAGTACTTC,CASKASGGAGEETQYF
TRBJ1-2,TRBV6-5,NA,NA,TGTGCCAGCAGTTACGGCAGGAGAGAGGGCAACTATGGCTACACCTTC,CASSYGRREGNYGYTF
TRBJ1-1,TRBV7-9,NA,NA,TGTGCCAGCAGCCCAGAGCGTGAAGCTTTCTTT,CASSPEREAFF
TRBJ1-2,TRBV7-2,TRBD1,NA,TGTGCCAGCAGCTTAAGGGACAGGGGGATCGGCTACACCTTC,CASSLRDRGIGYTF
TRBJ2-5,TRBV2,NA,NA,TGTGCCAGCAGTGAACGGGTCCAAGAGACCCAGTACTTC,CASSERVQETQYF
TRBJ2-2,TRBV11-2,TRBD1,NA,TGTGCCAGCAGCCGTATTGGACAGGCGAACACCGGGGAGCTGTTTTTT,CASSRIGQANTGELFF
TRBJ1-2,TRBV9,TRBD1,few,TGTGCCAGCAGCGTACAAGACAGGGCGAACTATGGCTACACCTTC,CASSVQDRANYGYTF
TRBJ2-7,TRBV11-3,TRBD2,NA,TGTGCCAGCAGCACAGGGGCGGGGGGGCAGTCCTACGAGCAGTACTTC,CASSTGAGGQSYEQYF
TRBJ2-7,TRBV12-5,TRBD2,once,TGTGCTAGTGGTTTCCCGACTAGCGGGGGGGATGTAAGCTCCTACGAGCAGTACTTC,CASGFPTSGGDVSSYEQYF
TRBJ2-1,TRBV6-2/TRBV6-3,NA,NA,TGTGCCAGCAGTTACTCGAAAGTGGGCAGGTACAATGAGCAGTTCTTC,CASSYSKVGRYNEQFF
TRBJ2-3,TRBV4-2,TRBD2,NA,TGTGCCAGCAGCCTCTCAGGCGGGGGGAGCGAAGGAGATACGCAGTATTTT,CASSLSGGGSEGDTQYF
TRBJ2-5,TRBV9,TRBD2,NA,TGTGCCAGCCAGGGCGGGGGGGCCTTGGAGACCCAGTACTTC,CASQGGGALETQYF
TRBJ1-6,TRBV29-1,TRBD1,NA,TGCAGCGCCAGGGACAGGGAGAATTCACCCCTCCACTTT,CSARDRENSPLHF
TRBJ2-1,TRBV28,TRBD2,NA,TGTGCCAGCAGTACCTTCGGACTAGCGGGCTACAATGAGCAGTTCTTC,CASSTFGLAGYNEQFF
TRBJ1-1,TRBV2,NA,few,TGTGCCAGCAGGGCCAGACGGACAGTTGAAGCTTTCTTT,CASRARRTVEAFF
TRBJ2-7,TRBV5-1,TRBD1,NA,TGCGCCAGCAGCACTGGGACAGGTTACGAGCAGTACTTC,CASSTGTGYEQYF
TRBJ1-1,TRBV23-1,TRBD1,NA,TGCGCCAGCAGTCACAACTTTAAACGAAGACCGGGACAGGGGGTGAACACTGAAGCTTTCTTT,CASSHNFKRRPGQGVNTEAFF
TRBJ1-2,TRBV6-5,NA,NA,TGTGCCAGCAGTTACCCAGGGGCCGAAGGTGCTGGCTACACCTTC,CASSYPGAEGAGYTF
TRBJ2-2,TRBV11-1,NA,once,TGTGCCAGCAGCTTCTCAGGGACACTCACCGGGGAGCTGTTTTTT,CASSFSGTLTGELFF